One sample yielded the 9 T cell receptor beta chains listed below, sequenced in a study of blood T cell repertoires in COVID-19. Generated by immunoSEQ multiplex PCR, the TCRdb table keeps only in-frame clones and is missing some. The sample holds around 97,000 clones, roughly 90% seen once. Source material: peripheral blood. These receptors all stem from a woman aged 55-70 years with acute or convalescent COVID-19.

The rearrangement links TRBV4-2 to TRBJ2-3; no reliable D call. The germline gives CDR1 LGHNA, CDR2 YNFKEQ. Trimming removed 4 bases at V and 4 bases at J, with 9 bases between. The CDR3 contains 13 residues. The CDR3 protein is CASSPRVADTQYF. The CDR3 nucleotides are TGTGCCAGCAGCCCCCGGGTTGCAGATACGCAGTATTTT.

V is TRBV28 and J is TRBJ2-7, with D possibly TRBD1 on 6 matching bases. The germline V and J ends were trimmed by 5 bases and 3 bases, with 14 bases remaining between them. The CDR3 consists of 14 residues. The germline gives CDR1 MDHEN, CDR2 SYDVKM. CDR3 nucleotides: TGTGCCAGCAGTCCCCCGGACAGAAACTACGAGCAGTACTTC. It specifies CASSPPDRNYEQYF.

This chain's CDR3 is CATISSQGAGGSGYTF. In DNA, the CDR3 is TGTGCCACCATATCAAGTCAGGGGGCTGGGGGGTCTGGCTACACCTTC. The chain uses TRBV27 and TRBJ1-2; 8 nucleotides agree with TRBD1. Looked up from germline, CDR1 is MNHEY and CDR2 is SMNVEV (reference sequence). The V gene end was trimmed by 10 bases and the J gene end by 7 bases; junction bases not matched to a gene: 20. There are 16 residues in the CDR3.

J is TRBJ2-7 and V is TRBV6-1, with 8 bases matching TRBD1. Germline V CDR1 and CDR2: MNHNS, SASEGT. J gave up 3 bases and V 3 bases, and 7 bases lay outside the gene matches. This CDR3 has 15 amino acids. The CDR3 loop reads CASSDRGQANYEQYV. The CDR3 DNA reads TGTGCCAGCAGTGATAGGGGACAGGCTAACTACGAGCAGTACGTC.

The chain links TRBV28 to TRBJ1-1; D might be TRBD1 (5 bases). CDR1 is MDHEN and CDR2 is SYDVKM in the germline V gene. V was shortened by 1 base and J by 3 bases, with 9 bases between the two germline ends. The CDR3 is 14 residues long. CDR3 DNA sequence: TGTGCCAGCAGTTTATTGGGGGGGGACACTGAAGCTTTCTTT. It translates to CASSLLGGDTEAFF.

The chain carries TRBV29-1 and TRBJ1-5; 8 bases line up with TRBD1. The V gene end was trimmed by 5 bases and the J gene end by 0 bases; junction bases not matched to a gene: 6. CDR3 length equals 15 residues. The germline gives CDR1 SQVTM, CDR2 ANQGSEA. The CDR3: CSVRGTGDSNQPQHF. The CDR3 coding sequence is TGCAGCGTTCGGGGGACAGGCGATAGCAATCAGCCCCAGCATTTT.

This clone has just a few counts. This chain joins TRBV25-1 and TRBJ1-2; no definite D call. This CDR3 spans 16 amino acids. Germline CDR1 MGHDK, CDR2 SYGVNS. Trimming took 1 base from V and 2 from J, leaving 14 bases between them. CDR3 sequence (DNA): TGTGCCAGCAGTGAATCCCTCCGGGCGGGGAACTATGGCTACACCTTC. Protein sequence: CASSESLRAGNYGYTF.

J is TRBJ2-5 and V is TRBV20-1; weak D call: TRBD2 (6 bases). Trimming cost V 3 bases and J 7 bases, with 9 bases left between them. Germline V lookup: CDR1 DFQATT, CDR2 SNEGSKA (reference sequence). The CDR3 is made up of 11 amino acids. This CDR3 reads CSARIGGTQYF. In nucleotides, the CDR3 is TGCAGTGCTAGGATCGGGGGGACCCAGTACTTC.

This clone was picked up a small number of times. Additional DNA sequences in this sample encode the identical CDR3. CDR3 in DNA: TGTGCCAGCAGCTTGACTCCTTTAGACACCATATATTTT. It codes for CASSLTPLDTIYF. This sequence joins TRBV5-4 and TRBJ1-3; D unclear. V lost 1 base, J lost 8 bases, and 10 bases lay in between. The CDR3 spans 13 residues. CDR1 and CDR2 (germline): SGHNT, YYREEE (reference sequence).